This T cell receptor (beta chain) was recorded in a study of blood T cells in healthy people across ages. Through a sample-barcoded 5' primer and a J-beta primer mix, a second PCR was run for 7 to 11 cycles. TCRdb redid the calling of the 5' RACE reads with MiXCR, one entry per CDR3 protein. The sample records around 990,000 distinct CDR3 sequences, approximately 38% being singletons. CDR3 length: 16 residues. V was pared by 6 bases and J by 0 bases, with 17 bases between. Healthy Russian Caucasian donors spanned ages about 6 to 90 years. Points from the study as a whole: Without sorted subsets, naive and antigen-experienced compartments could not be conclusively compared. With naive T cell percentage, TCR beta diversity showed a strong correlation. When set beside aged donors, long-lived donors presented more naive CD4+ cells and higher diversity.

A remark on this clonotype: Its matching antigen is unknown.

The sequencing input was blood. V is TRBV12-3 or TRBV12-4 and J is TRBJ1-1; the D gene is possibly TRBD1 (5 bases). The receptor's source is a man aged 18 to 30 in good health. The CDR3 bases are TGTGCCAGCAGGATTCGAAGAGGGGCCGTGAACACTGAAGCTTTCTTT. This sequence encodes CASRIRRGAVNTEAFF.